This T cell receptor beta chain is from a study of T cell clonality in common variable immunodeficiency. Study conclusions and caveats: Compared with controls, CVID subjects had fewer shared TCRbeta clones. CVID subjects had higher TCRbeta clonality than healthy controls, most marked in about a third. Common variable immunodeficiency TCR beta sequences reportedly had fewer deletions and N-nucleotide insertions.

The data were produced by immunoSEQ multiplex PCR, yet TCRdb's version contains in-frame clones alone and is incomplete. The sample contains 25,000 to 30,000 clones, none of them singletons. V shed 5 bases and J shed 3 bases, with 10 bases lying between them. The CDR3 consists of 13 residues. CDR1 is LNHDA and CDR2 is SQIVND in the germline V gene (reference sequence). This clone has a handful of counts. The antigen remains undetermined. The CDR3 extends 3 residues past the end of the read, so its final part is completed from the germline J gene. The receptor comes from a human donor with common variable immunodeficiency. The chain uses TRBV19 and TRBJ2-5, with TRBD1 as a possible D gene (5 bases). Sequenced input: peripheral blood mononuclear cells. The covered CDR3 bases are TGTGCCAGTAGTTTGACAGCTAAAGAGACC. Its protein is CASSLTAKET. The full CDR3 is CASSLTAKETQYF.